These 19 T cell receptor beta chains came from one sample sequenced in a study of technical replicates of blood from four donors. Some clones are missing from TCRdb's copy, which holds only in-frame ones; the method was immunoSEQ multiplex PCR. This repertoire shows more than 65,000 clones, about nine tenths found once; its top ten account for approximately 0.36%. What was sequenced was T cells isolated from PBMCs. These receptors originate from a human donor in good health.

This chain joins TRBV5-4 and TRBJ2-6, with TRBD2 as a possible D gene (6 bases). The CDR3 is 16 residues long. The germline V gene encodes CDR1 SGHNT and CDR2 YYREEE (reference sequence). Here the CDR3 reads CAFQRVHLSGANVLTF. The CDR3 DNA reads TGTGCATTCCAGCGGGTCCATCTCTCTGGGGCCAACGTCCTGACTTTC.

The chain carries TRBV28 and TRBJ1-1; D unresolved. V lost 4 bases, J lost 0 bases, and 9 bases lay in between. The CDR3 spans 14 residues. Germline V CDR1 and CDR2: MDHEN, SYDVKM. This CDR3 is CASSSTEMNTEAFF. CDR3 bases: TGTGCCAGCAGTTCTACAGAAATGAACACTGAAGCTTTCTTT.

The chain combines TRBV27 with TRBJ1-5, with 9 bases matching TRBD1. This CDR3 region has 14 residues. The V gene's germline CDR1 is MNHEY and CDR2 SMNVEV (reference sequence). Trimming at V came to 6 bases and at J to 3 bases, leaving 3 bases not matched to a gene. The CDR3 DNA sequence: TGTGCCAGCAGACAGGGGGCTTCCAATCAGCCCCAGCATTTT. Amino acid sequence: CASRQGASNQPQHF.

The chain couples TRBV15 to TRBJ2-1; D is undetermined. The V gene lost 5 bases and the J gene lost 2 bases, with 7 bases spanning the gap. Germline V gene lookup returns CDR1 LNHNV and CDR2 YYDKDF (reference sequence). This CDR3 is 13 amino acids long. CDR3 region: CATSHLPYNEQFF. CDR3 DNA sequence: TGTGCCACCAGCCATCTACCCTACAATGAGCAGTTCTTC.

This chain connects TRBV27 to TRBJ2-7; 7 bases map to TRBD1. This CDR3 contains 14 residues. The J segment lost 3 bases and the V segment lost 6 bases, leaving 8 bases of the junction unmatched. CDR1 MNHEY and CDR2 SMNVEV come from the germline V gene (reference sequence). The CDR3 coding sequence is TGTGCCAGCAGCCTCTCTGGGACAGTCTACGAGCAGTACTTC. Residues: CASSLSGTVYEQYF.

The V and J genes are TRBV28 and TRBJ1-1; 7 nucleotides match TRBD1. Germline V gene data show CDR1 as MDHEN and CDR2 as SYDVKM. The CDR3 extends over 15 amino acids. The junction had 10 bases not matched to a gene; V was cut back by 3 bases and J by 6 bases. CDR3 sequence: CASSFQRTGRSEAFF. CDR3 coding DNA: TGTGCCAGCAGTTTCCAACGGACAGGCAGATCTGAAGCTTTCTTT.

This sequence joins TRBV30 and TRBJ1-2; a possible D gene is TRBD1 (5 bases). Deletions cut 3 bases from V and 1 base from J, with 24 bases between. Per germline, CDR1 GTSNPN and CDR2 SVGIG (reference sequence). The CDR3 totals 18 residues. In nucleotides, the CDR3 is TGTGCCTGGAGGCCCTTTGGGGGATCGGGGGATGTTAACTATGGCTACACCTTC. Amino acid sequence: CAWRPFGGSGDVNYGYTF.

The V gene is TRBV6-1, the J gene TRBJ2-7; possibly TRBD1 for D (6 bases). The CDR3 runs to 14 residues. Per the germline V gene, CDR1 is MNHNS and CDR2 is SASEGT. Trimming shortened V by 11 bases and J by 6 bases, and 23 bases separated the two germline ends. The CDR3 DNA reads TGTGCCTGCTTGTCCAGGGGATCTCTTGCCGAGCAGTACTTC. It specifies CACLSRGSLAEQYF.

The chain uses TRBV4-1 and TRBJ2-5, with D possibly being TRBD2 (6 bases). Trimming left V 1 base short and J 6 bases short, with 15 bases between. The CDR3 contains 15 residues. Germline V gene sequence: CDR1 MGHRA, CDR2 YSYEKL. CDR3 sequence reads: CASSQVDPGGKTQYF. The DNA for the CDR3 is TGCGCCAGCAGCCAAGTGGACCCTGGGGGGAAGACCCAGTACTTC.

The chain employs TRBV12-5 and TRBJ1-5, with 7 bases that match TRBD1. The CDR3 covers 14 residues. V was pared by 1 base and J by 4 bases, with 1 base of the junction left unmatched. In germline, CDR1 is LGHNT, CDR2 FRNRAP. For the CDR3, the DNA is TGTGCTAGTGGTTTGGAGACAGGGAATCAGCCCCAGCATTTT. Translating gives CASGLETGNQPQHF. Looking up the rest from reference TRBV12-5 and TRBJ1-5 gives the full variable domain: DARVTQTPRHKVTEMGQEVTMRCQPILGHNTVFWYRQTMMQGLELLAYFRNRAPLDDSGMPKDRFSAEMPDATLATLKIQPSEPRDSAVYFCASGLETGNQPQHFGDGTRLSIL.

The rearrangement links TRBV25-1 to TRBJ2-2; D might be TRBD1 (6 bases). Germline values: CDR1 MGHDK, CDR2 SYGVNS. The CDR3 contains 13 residues. Trimming cost V 11 bases and J 6 bases, with 16 bases left between them. The CDR3 nucleotides read TGTGCCGCAGCCCCCCCAGGGGCCGGGGAGCTGTTTTTT. It yields the protein CAAAPPGAGELFF.

The chain links TRBV4-1 to TRBJ1-2; D is uncertain. This CDR3 is built from 14 residues. Germline V lookup: CDR1 MGHRA, CDR2 YSYEKL. Trimming pared 0 bases from V and 8 bases from J, leaving 13 bases between. The CDR3 nucleotides are TGCGCCAGCAGCCAAGATCGGGAAGGGCCGGGCTACACCTTC. Its translation: CASSQDREGPGYTF.

Worth noting for this clone: The junction and the germline gene differ at one end; a read error may be behind it. The chain has TRBV2 and TRBJ2-3, with TRBD1 identical over 9 bases. The CDR3 has 13 residues. Germline V gene sequence: CDR1 SNHLY, CDR2 FYNNEI. CDR3 residues: CASSEAIWDREHF. DNA for the CDR3: TGTGCCAGCAGTGAAGCGATCTGGGACAGGGAACATTTT.

The gene calls are TRBV2 and TRBJ2-3; D may be TRBD1 (6 bases). With 9 bases removed from V and 1 base from J, the gap between germline ends came to 14 bases. Per germline, CDR1 SNHLY and CDR2 FYNNEI. CDR3 length equals 14 residues. The CDR3 DNA reads as TGTGCCAGACGCCGGGACACCGGCACAGATACGCAGTATTTT. Its translation: CARRRDTGTDTQYF.

The V and J genes are TRBV27 and TRBJ2-1; 7 bases align to TRBD2. The CDR3 runs to 12 residues. Germline CDR1 is MNHEY and CDR2 is SMNVEV (reference sequence). After removal of 8 bases from V and 7 bases from J, the junction contained 5 bases not matched to a gene. CDR3 sequence (DNA): TGTGCCAGCTTTGCGGGAGTTAATGAGCAGTTCTTC. It is translated as CASFAGVNEQFF.

On this clone: At one end the junction does not follow the germline gene, possibly because of a read error. This rearrangement joins TRBV2 to TRBJ1-1, with D perhaps matching TRBD1 (6 bases). Germline loops: CDR1 SNHLY, CDR2 FYNNEI. The CDR3 sequence is 12 residues long. The CDR3 loop reads CASSERGDKPLF. CDR3 sequence (DNA): TGTGCCAGCAGCGAAAGAGGGGACAAACCCCTCTTT.

This rearrangement joins TRBV5-1 to TRBJ2-1; unclear D gene. This CDR3 comprises 14 residues. Germline values: CDR1 SGHRS, CDR2 YFSETQ. With 2 bases removed from V and 4 bases from J, the gap between germline ends came to 10 bases. Here the CDR3 reads CASSFSALYNEQFF. CDR3 DNA: TGCGCCAGCAGCTTCTCAGCGTTATACAATGAGCAGTTCTTC.

This chain links TRBV11-2 with TRBJ1-1; possible D gene TRBD1, 5 bases. Trimming took 5 bases from V and 7 from J, leaving 14 bases between them. This CDR3 region has 13 residues. CDR1 SGHAT and CDR2 FQNNGV come from the germline V gene. For the CDR3, the DNA is TGTGCCAGCAGCCAGGGCAGGGAAGGTGAAGCTTTCTTT. This codes for CASSQGREGEAFF.

The CDR3, as DNA: TGTGCCAGCAGTAGACGGACAGAAGCTTTCTTT. As protein: CASSRRTEAFF. This chain joins TRBV6-5 and TRBJ1-1, with TRBD1 as a possible D gene (5 bases). The germline V gene encodes CDR1 MNHEY and CDR2 SVGAGI. The V and J ends lost 5 bases and 8 bases respectively, with 9 bases between them. The CDR3 sequence is 11 residues long.